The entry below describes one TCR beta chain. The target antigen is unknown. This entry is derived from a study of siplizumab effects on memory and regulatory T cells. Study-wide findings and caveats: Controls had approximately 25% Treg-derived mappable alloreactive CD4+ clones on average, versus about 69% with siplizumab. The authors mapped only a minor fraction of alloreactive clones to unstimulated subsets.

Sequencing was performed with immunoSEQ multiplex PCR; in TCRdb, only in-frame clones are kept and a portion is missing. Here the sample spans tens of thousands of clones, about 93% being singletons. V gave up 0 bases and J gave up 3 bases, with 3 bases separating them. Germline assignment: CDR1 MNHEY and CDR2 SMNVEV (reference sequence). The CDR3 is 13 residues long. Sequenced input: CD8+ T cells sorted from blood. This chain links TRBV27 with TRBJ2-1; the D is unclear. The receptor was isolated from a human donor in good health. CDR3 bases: TGTGCCAGCAGTTTATCGTTCTACAATGAGCAGTTCTTC. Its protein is CASSLSFYNEQFF.